One and the same sample provided the 29 T cell receptor beta chains below, sequenced in a study of identical twins. TCRdb reprocessed the 5' RACE reads with MiXCR, giving one entry per CDR3 protein. The data contain roughly 750,000 distinct CDR3 sequences, approximately 21% of them seen just once; the ten biggest clones take up more than 4%. The same specimen was also included in a second study, on T cells expressing NK-cell markers.

The specimen sequenced was PBMCs. The receptors were sampled from a young woman in good health.

This clonotype was counted a few times. The rearrangement joins TRBV27 to TRBJ2-6, with a tentative D call TRBD1 (5 bases). The CDR3 spans 15 residues. Between the trimmed V and J ends, which lost 6 bases and 2 bases, there was a span of 11 bases. Germline loops: CDR1 MNHEY, CDR2 SMNVEV (reference sequence). CDR3 sequence: CASRFRGAGANVLTF. The CDR3 region has the DNA TGTGCCAGCAGATTTAGGGGTGCTGGGGCCAACGTCCTGACTTTC.

V is TRBV27 and J is TRBJ2-1, with 7 bases aligning to TRBD2. This CDR3 has 16 residues. Trimming at V came to 5 bases and at J to 0 bases, leaving 7 bases not matched to a gene. Germline CDR1 MNHEY, CDR2 SMNVEV (reference sequence). This CDR3 reads CASSPSGRSSYNEQFF. The CDR3 DNA reads TGTGCCAGCAGTCCTAGCGGAAGGAGCTCCTACAATGAGCAGTTCTTC.

The rearrangement uses TRBV27 and TRBJ2-5, with D possibly being TRBD2 (6 bases). Germline V gives CDR1 MNHEY, CDR2 SMNVEV (reference sequence). The CDR3 runs 15 residues. V was shortened by 5 bases and J by 3 bases, with 16 bases between the two germline ends. The CDR3 protein is CASSPSPGAKETQYF. The CDR3 DNA reads TGTGCCAGCAGTCCCTCGCCGGGAGCCAAAGAGACCCAGTACTTC.

This sequence joins TRBV27 and TRBJ2-3, with D maybe TRBD2 (5 bases). The germline V and J ends were trimmed by 7 bases and 2 bases, with 13 bases remaining between them. CDR3 length equals 14 residues. Germline V gives CDR1 MNHEY, CDR2 SMNVEV (reference sequence). DNA of the CDR3: TGTGCCAGCAAGGTGAGGGCATCCACAGATACGCAGTATTTT. Its translation is CASKVRASTDTQYF.

This clonotype turned up a few times. The genes are TRBV9 and TRBJ2-1, with 11 nucleotides matching TRBD2. The CDR3 extends over 16 amino acids. Per the germline V gene, CDR1 is SGDLS and CDR2 is YYNGEE. Trimming took 3 bases from V and 6 from J; bases not matched to a gene: 8. The CDR3 here is CASSAQLAGVPNEQFF. The CDR3 coding sequence is TGTGCCAGCAGCGCCCAACTAGCGGGAGTGCCCAATGAGCAGTTCTTC.

The rearrangement uses TRBV11-2 and TRBJ2-7; 7 bases line up with TRBD1. The CDR3 consists of 16 residues. J gave up 3 bases and V 0 bases, and 8 bases lay outside the gene matches. Germline lookup yields CDR1 SGHAT and CDR2 FQNNGV. For the CDR3, the DNA is TGTGCCAGCAGCTTAGATCTCGGGACAGCAGGCTACGAGCAGTACTTC. It specifies CASSLDLGTAGYEQYF.

This clonotype has a handful of counts. V gene TRBV7-9 combines with J gene TRBJ2-1, with 10 bases lining up with TRBD2. The CDR3 spans 14 residues. V lost 4 bases and J lost 7; bases outside the gene matches: 4. Germline-derived CDR1 and CDR2 are SEHNR and FQNEAQ (reference sequence). CDR3 residues: CASSSSGRENEQFF. For the CDR3, the DNA is TGTGCCAGCAGCTCGAGCGGGAGGGAGAATGAGCAGTTCTTC.

This clonotype was seen more than once but under ten times. The gene calls are TRBV7-8 and TRBJ1-2; possible D gene TRBD1, 5 bases. Germline CDR1 is SGHVS and CDR2 is FQNEAQ. Trimming removed 2 bases from V and 4 bases from J, with 11 bases in between. The CDR3 covers 14 residues. CDR3 coding DNA: TGTGCCAGCAGCTTACCAGGGTTGGGCTATGGCTACACCTTC. It specifies CASSLPGLGYGYTF.

This clonotype was seen only a few times. The V and J genes are TRBV5-6 and TRBJ2-7; D remains unclear. The ends were cut back, 4 bases at V and 2 bases at J, with 13 bases in the middle. The germline CDR1 and CDR2 sequences are SGHDT and YYEEEE. The CDR3 extends over 14 amino acids. CDR3 in DNA: TGTGCCAGCAGCCTGGGAAGGCACACCTACGAGCAGTACTTC. Translating it yields CASSLGRHTYEQYF.

This clonotype was seen many times. The J gene is TRBJ1-6, the V gene TRBV12-3 or TRBV12-4; 7 bases agree with TRBD1. The V and J ends lost 2 bases and 6 bases, in that order; junction bases with no gene match: 4. CDR3 length: 15 amino acids. The DNA for the CDR3 is TGTGCCAGCAGTTTAACGGCAGGGGGTAATTCACCCCTCCACTTT. Its protein is CASSLTAGGNSPLHF.

The rearrangement links TRBV9 to TRBJ2-7, with a tentative D call TRBD2 (6 bases). V lost 3 bases and J lost 3, with 13 bases in between. Germline V gene sequence: CDR1 SGDLS, CDR2 YYNGEE. There are 14 residues in the CDR3. The CDR3 spells CASSAGGASYEQYF. The DNA for the CDR3 is TGTGCCAGCAGCGCCGGAGGGGCGAGCTACGAGCAGTACTTC. Full variable domain (outside the CDR3, taken from reference TRBV9 and TRBJ2-7): DSGVTQTPKHLITATGQRVTLRCSPRSGDLSVYWYQQSLDQGLQFLIQYYNGEERAKGNILERFSAQQFPDLHSELNLSSLELGDSALYFCASSAGGASYEQYFGPGTRLTVT.

The chain carries TRBV15 and TRBJ1-1; D possibly corresponds to TRBD1 (6 bases). The germline V and J ends were trimmed by 6 bases and 1 base, with 15 bases remaining between them. This CDR3 spans 15 amino acids. The germline V gene encodes CDR1 LNHNV and CDR2 YYDKDF (reference sequence). DNA of the CDR3: TGTGCCACCAGAGCAAACCGGGACAAGAACACTGAAGCTTTCTTT. Translated: CATRANRDKNTEAFF.

This clonotype was counted ten times or more. The chain employs TRBV7-6 and TRBJ2-6, with a tentative D call TRBD1 (5 bases). Per the germline V gene, CDR1 is SGHVS and CDR2 is FNYEAQ. This CDR3 is 16 amino acids long. Between the trimmed V and J ends, which lost 5 bases and 1 base, there was a span of 12 bases. The CDR3 nucleotides read TGTGCCAGCAGCCGACAGTTTGGGTCTGGGGCCAACGTCCTGACTTTC. It codes for CASSRQFGSGANVLTF.

The gene calls are TRBV12-3 or TRBV12-4 and TRBJ2-1; no reliable D call. The CDR3 length is 16 residues. The V end lost 5 bases, the J end lost 6 bases, and 20 bases lay between the germline ends. The CDR3 region has the DNA TGTGCCAGCAGTCTTCGGTGGTGGAGATGGGTCAATGAGCAGTTCTTC. Translating it yields CASSLRWWRWVNEQFF.

This CDR3 reads CASSFASGARETQYF. In nucleotides, the CDR3 is TGCGCCAGCAGCTTCGCTAGCGGGGCGCGGGAGACCCAGTACTTC. This chain connects TRBV5-1 to TRBJ2-5; 9 nucleotides line up with TRBD2. Germline CDR1 is SGHRS and CDR2 is YFSETQ. The CDR3 is made up of 15 amino acids. V shed 2 bases and J 5 bases; nucleotides not matched to a gene: 7.

This clonotype has at least ten counts. The chain joins TRBV5-1 to TRBJ2-1; 7 positions agree with TRBD1. Trimming removed 4 bases from V and 4 bases from J; junction bases left unmatched: 11. Germline V gene lookup returns CDR1 SGHRS and CDR2 YFSETQ. CDR3 size: 16 residues. CDR3: CASSQNPGQVYNEQFF. In nucleotides, the CDR3 is TGCGCCAGCAGCCAAAATCCCGGACAGGTGTACAATGAGCAGTTCTTC.

This clonotype was seen at least ten times. The chain joins TRBV9 to TRBJ1-5; D gene ambiguous. Trimming left V 3 bases short and J 5 bases short, with 15 bases between. The CDR3 is 15 residues long. The germline V gene has CDR1 SGDLS and CDR2 YYNGEE. CDR3 in amino acids: CASSEYGNYDQPQHF. For the CDR3, the DNA is TGTGCCAGCAGCGAGTACGGGAACTATGATCAGCCCCAGCATTTT. The whole variable domain, filled in from reference TRBV9 and TRBJ1-5, reads DSGVTQTPKHLITATGQRVTLRCSPRSGDLSVYWYQQSLDQGLQFLIQYYNGEERAKGNILERFSAQQFPDLHSELNLSSLELGDSALYFCASSEYGNYDQPQHFGDGTRLSIL.

V usage is TRBV7-8 and J usage is TRBJ2-2; D is ambiguous. V lost 5 bases and J lost 6, with 10 bases in between. Germline V gives CDR1 SGHVS, CDR2 FQNEAQ. The CDR3 has 13 amino acids. Here the CDR3 reads CASSALSAGELFF. CDR3 nucleotide sequence: TGTGCCAGCAGCGCCCTGAGCGCCGGGGAGCTGTTTTTT.

The rearrangement joins TRBV5-1 to TRBJ2-7; the match to TRBD1 covers 7 bases. V was clipped by 4 bases and J by 2 bases; unmatched bases: 9. The germline V gene encodes CDR1 SGHRS and CDR2 YFSETQ. The CDR3 extends over 15 amino acids. In DNA form, the CDR3 reads TGCGCCAGCAGCCCCCGGGACAGAGGTACCTACGAGCAGTACTTC. As protein: CASSPRDRGTYEQYF.

This clonotype was found many times. V usage is TRBV7-2 and J usage is TRBJ2-1; 9 bases are shared with TRBD2. Unmatched junction bases numbered 4, after V lost 2 bases and J lost 2 bases. In germline, CDR1 is SGHTA, CDR2 FQGNSA. The CDR3 spans 16 residues. CDR3 bases: TGTGCCAGCAGCTTACGGCGGGAGGGGCCCTACAATGAGCAGTTCTTC. Its protein product is CASSLRREGPYNEQFF.

This clonotype was found a few times. The V and J genes are TRBV20-1 and TRBJ2-3; D call uncertain. Deletions cut 6 bases from V and 7 bases from J, with 11 bases between. In germline, CDR1 is DFQATT, CDR2 SNEGSKA (reference sequence). The CDR3 consists of 11 residues. The CDR3 here is CSAQLGNTQYF. CDR3 bases: TGCAGTGCCCAGTTAGGGAATACGCAGTATTTT.

This clonotype has a handful of counts. The rearrangement links TRBV6-5 to TRBJ1-2; maybe TRBD1 (5 bases). CDR3 length: 14 amino acids. Germline CDR1 and CDR2: MNHEY and SVGAGI. The ends were cut back, 0 bases at V and 6 bases at J, with 11 bases in the middle. The CDR3 nucleotides read TGTGCCAGCAGTTACTCGATGTCGGGGGATGGCTACACCTTC. Translation: CASSYSMSGDGYTF.

This clonotype was observed a few times. V gene TRBV7-9 combines with J gene TRBJ1-2; D is unclear. V shed 1 base and J shed 7 bases, with 4 bases lying between them. The CDR3 extends over 11 amino acids. Looked up from germline, CDR1 is SEHNR and CDR2 is FQNEAQ (reference sequence). The CDR3 nucleotides are TGTGCCAGCAGCTTAGTCGTTGGCTACACCTTC. It yields the protein CASSLVVGYTF.

V and J are TRBV7-9 and TRBJ2-7, with D possibly being TRBD1 or TRBD2 (5 bases each). Deletions cut 6 bases from V and 5 bases from J, with 17 bases between. The germline CDR1 and CDR2 sequences are SEHNR and FQNEAQ (reference sequence). The CDR3 spans 14 residues. CDR3 bases: TGTGCCAGCAGTATCCGGGACGGGCTGGACGAGCAGTACTTC. Translating it yields CASSIRDGLDEQYF.

The gene calls are TRBV2 and TRBJ2-3; 9 bases agree with TRBD2. The junction had 10 bases not matched to a gene; V was cut back by 11 bases and J by 4 bases. Germline V gene sequence: CDR1 SNHLY, CDR2 FYNNEI. CDR3 size: 14 residues. CDR3 in amino acids: CAGWSASGADTQYF. The CDR3 region has the DNA TGTGCCGGATGGTCGGCTAGCGGGGCAGATACGCAGTATTTT.

This clonotype was seen a few times. V is TRBV5-6 and J is TRBJ1-6, with D perhaps matching TRBD1 (6 bases). The V and J ends lost 9 bases and 4 bases respectively, with 14 bases between them. This CDR3 is built from 14 residues. The V gene's germline CDR1 is SGHDT and CDR2 YYEEEE. As DNA, the CDR3 is TGTGCCAAGGGGGGCTCCACTTATAATTCACCCCTCCACTTT. It encodes CAKGGSTYNSPLHF.

The rearrangement links TRBV7-9 to TRBJ2-1, with D unclear. Germline V CDR1 and CDR2: SEHNR, FQNEAQ (reference sequence). The V end lost 1 base, the J end lost 8 bases, and 9 bases lay between the germline ends. This CDR3 is 13 amino acids long. Here the CDR3 reads CASSLVAIDEQFF. DNA for the CDR3: TGTGCCAGCAGCTTAGTTGCTATCGATGAGCAGTTCTTC.

CDR3 loop: CASSPNGRLETQYF. The DNA of the CDR3 is TGTGCCAGTAGTCCGAACGGGAGATTGGAGACCCAGTACTTC. The chain employs TRBV19 and TRBJ2-5; TRBD2 is a possible D gene (6 bases). Germline V gene sequence: CDR1 LNHDA, CDR2 SQIVND (reference sequence). V was shortened by 5 bases and J by 5 bases, with 15 bases between the two germline ends. The CDR3 is 14 residues long.

The chain couples TRBV20-1 to TRBJ1-3, with D uncertain. The germline V and J ends were trimmed by 3 bases and 2 bases, with 11 bases remaining between them. Germline lookup yields CDR1 DFQATT and CDR2 SNEGSKA (reference sequence). There are 14 residues in the CDR3. CDR3 loop: CSASSGSPGNTIYF. CDR3 DNA: TGCAGTGCTAGTAGTGGATCTCCTGGAAACACCATATATTTT.